This entry lists 22 T cell receptor beta chains sequenced from one sample in a study of cytotoxic CD8 clonotypes in ibrutinib-treated CLL. Assay: immunoSEQ multiplex PCR; the TCRdb copy retains only in-frame clones and omits some. The table records some 290,000 clones, 80% of them present only once. The sample here was PBMCs, taken before ibrutinib treatment. The origin of the receptors is a human donor with chronic lymphocytic leukemia.

The chain employs TRBV5-1 and TRBJ2-7; 8 bases are shared with TRBD2. Germline V gene data show CDR1 as SGHRS and CDR2 as YFSETQ. V trimming: 4 bases; J trimming: 4 bases; junction bases outside the gene matches: 10. The CDR3 runs 15 residues. CDR3 nucleotide sequence: TGCGCCAGCAGCCACGGGGTAGCGGGACGGTACGAGCAGTACTTC. Amino acids: CASSHGVAGRYEQYF.

The chain is built from TRBV9 and TRBJ2-7; TRBD1 agrees at 8 bases. Germline V lookup: CDR1 SGDLS, CDR2 YYNGEE. The J segment lost 6 bases and the V segment lost 4 bases, leaving 6 bases of the junction unmatched. The CDR3 totals 13 residues. The CDR3 DNA is TGTGCCAGCAGCTCGAGACAGGGGTCCGAGCAGTACTTC. The encoded protein is CASSSRQGSEQYF.

The chain has TRBV15 and TRBJ1-1; tentative D call: TRBD1 (5 bases). Germline V lookup: CDR1 LNHNV, CDR2 YYDKDF (reference sequence). V gave up 0 bases and J gave up 6 bases, with 11 bases separating them. CDR3 length: 14 residues. CDR3 region: CATSRDRGVPEAFF. CDR3 coding DNA: TGTGCCACCAGCAGAGATCGGGGGGTCCCTGAAGCTTTCTTT.

The CDR3 coding sequence is TGTGCCACCAGCAGAGATAGAACGGGGCTGTTTTTT. Its protein product is CATSRDRTGLFF. This chain links TRBV15 with TRBJ1-4; D is undetermined. V lost 0 bases and J lost 14, with 10 bases in between. In germline, CDR1 is LNHNV, CDR2 YYDKDF (reference sequence). The CDR3 is 12 residues long.

This clone was detected only once. This sequence joins TRBV29-1 and TRBJ2-1; D not resolved. CDR3 length: 13 amino acids. Germline V gives CDR1 SQVTM, CDR2 ANQGSEA. V gave up 0 bases and J gave up 5 bases, with 8 bases separating them. This chain's CDR3 is CSVEDAIHNEQFF. The CDR3 DNA reads TGCAGCGTTGAAGATGCGATCCACAATGAGCAGTTCTTC.

V usage is TRBV2 and J usage is TRBJ2-3; D is possibly TRBD1 (5 bases). Per the germline V gene, CDR1 is SNHLY and CDR2 is FYNNEI. The CDR3 is 13 residues long. The V end was cut by 8 bases, the J end by 0 bases, with 9 bases between. The CDR3 protein is CASLWGSTDTQYF. CDR3 coding DNA: TGTGCCAGCCTATGGGGCAGCACAGATACGCAGTATTTT.

This clone was observed a handful of times. V gene TRBV2 combines with J gene TRBJ2-6; D gene uncertain. V lost 4 bases and J 0 bases, leaving 4 bases between the germline ends. The CDR3 covers 14 residues. The germline V gene has CDR1 SNHLY and CDR2 FYNNEI. The CDR3 protein is CASSVLSGANVLTF. The CDR3 bases are TGTGCCAGCAGTGTTCTCTCTGGGGCCAACGTCCTGACTTTC.

The table lists this clone with many counts. The genes are TRBV10-3 and TRBJ1-2; TRBD1 might be the D (6 bases). Germline CDR1 is ENHRY and CDR2 is SYGVKD. The CDR3 contains 15 residues. Trimming removed 4 bases from V and 8 bases from J, with 20 bases in between. The CDR3 DNA sequence: TGTGCCATCAGTGCAATCGAGGGCGAGGGGGACGGCTACACCTTC. This translates into CAISAIEGEGDGYTF.

V gene TRBV18 combines with J gene TRBJ2-3; either TRBD1 or TRBD2 may supply D (5 bases each). This CDR3 is 16 amino acids long. Trimming took off 2 bases at V and 3 bases at J, with 15 bases between the two ends. Per the germline V gene, CDR1 is KGHSH and CDR2 is LQKENI. CDR3 sequence: CASSPFRAGRTDTQYF. The DNA for the CDR3 is TGTGCCAGCTCACCATTCCGCGCAGGGAGAACAGATACGCAGTATTTT.

The chain employs TRBV29-1 and TRBJ2-5; 14 nucleotides match TRBD2. This CDR3 is built from 19 residues. CDR1 SQVTM and CDR2 ANQGSEA come from the germline V gene. The J segment lost 5 bases and the V segment lost 5 bases, leaving 19 bases of the junction unmatched. CDR3 nucleotide sequence: TGCAGCGTTTGGGGGACTAGCGGGAGAGGTCCGCGAGCTGGGGAGACCCAGTACTTC. Encoded protein: CSVWGTSGRGPRAGETQYF.

The rearrangement uses TRBV15 and TRBJ1-1; possibly TRBD1 for D (6 bases). The CDR3 covers 14 residues. Trimming shortened V by 3 bases and J by 0 bases, and 8 bases separated the two germline ends. Germline V gene lookup returns CDR1 LNHNV and CDR2 YYDKDF (reference sequence). CDR3 region: CATSRGQMNTEAFF. In nucleotides, the CDR3 is TGTGCCACCAGCAGGGGACAAATGAACACTGAAGCTTTCTTT.

V and J are TRBV7-6 and TRBJ2-2; 14 nucleotides line up with TRBD2. Germline loops: CDR1 SGHVS, CDR2 FNYEAQ. Trimming cost V 5 bases and J 6 bases; bases outside gene matches: 5. The CDR3 runs to 16 residues. CDR3 amino acids: CASSPGLAGAPGELFF. The CDR3 bases are TGTGCCAGCAGCCCGGGACTAGCGGGAGCCCCCGGGGAGCTGTTTTTT.

The chain combines TRBV7-8 with TRBJ2-1; 8 bases map to TRBD2. Germline-derived CDR1 and CDR2 are SGHVS and FQNEAQ. V shed 3 bases and J 10 bases; nucleotides not matched to a gene: 11. The CDR3 is 15 amino acids. CDR3 nucleotides: TGTGCCAGCAGCTTCACAGCGGGGGCCGTGGGGGAGCAGTTCTTC. Translation gives CASSFTAGAVGEQFF.

The rearrangement joins TRBV18 to TRBJ1-1, with D uncertain. This CDR3 contains 14 residues. The V gene lost 1 base and the J gene lost 4 bases, with 10 bases spanning the gap. Germline assignment: CDR1 KGHSH and CDR2 LQKENI. The CDR3 loop is CASSPQGGSTEAFF. In DNA form, the CDR3 reads TGTGCCAGCTCACCACAGGGTGGGAGCACTGAAGCTTTCTTT.

V usage is TRBV7-9 and J usage is TRBJ2-5, with D possibly being TRBD2 (5 bases). CDR1 and CDR2 (germline): SEHNR, FQNEAQ (reference sequence). V lost 2 bases to trimming and J lost 2 bases, with 12 bases between them. This CDR3 spans 15 amino acids. Written as DNA, the CDR3 is TGTGCCAGCAGCTTATGGGCGGGCCAACAAGAGACCCAGTACTTC. The encoded protein is CASSLWAGQQETQYF.

This chain links TRBV7-2 with TRBJ1-2; 8 positions match TRBD1. The CDR3 contains 15 residues. Germline trimming cut 1 base from V and 4 bases from J; bases unmatched to any gene: 5. Germline values: CDR1 SGHTA, CDR2 FQGNSA. In DNA, the CDR3 is TGTGCCAGCAGCTTAGGGACAGGGTTAACCTATGGCTACACCTTC. Protein: CASSLGTGLTYGYTF.

The chain has TRBV5-4 and TRBJ1-2; TRBD1 aligns across 9 bases. The CDR3 totals 14 residues. V gave up 3 bases and J gave up 4 bases; unmatched junction bases: 4. Germline assignment: CDR1 SGHNT and CDR2 YYREEE (reference sequence). The CDR3 nucleotides are TGTGCCAGCAGCTCTCCGGGACAGGGCTATGGCTACACCTTC. Translating it yields CASSSPGQGYGYTF.

As to this clone: Other DNA sequences in the same sample also yield this CDR3. This rearrangement joins TRBV30 to TRBJ1-1; D is perhaps TRBD1 (5 bases). Germline CDR1 reads GTSNPN; CDR2 reads SVGIG (reference sequence). V lost 2 bases to trimming and J lost 1 base, with 5 bases between them. The CDR3 sequence is 12 residues long. For the CDR3, the DNA is TGTGCCTGGAGTCAGGGGAACACTGAAGCTTTCTTT. Its translation: CAWSQGNTEAFF.

J is TRBJ2-5 and V is TRBV5-1; D is unclear. Germline CDR1 SGHRS, CDR2 YFSETQ. The germline V and J ends were trimmed by 0 bases and 3 bases, with 6 bases remaining between them. CDR3 length: 13 amino acids. The CDR3 is CASSLGAEETQYF. The CDR3 nucleotides are TGCGCCAGCAGCTTGGGGGCGGAAGAGACCCAGTACTTC.

V gene TRBV4-2 combines with J gene TRBJ2-1, with D hard to call. V lost 1 base and J 8 bases, leaving 3 bases between the germline ends. There are 11 residues in the CDR3. Germline CDR1 LGHNA, CDR2 YNFKEQ. The CDR3 DNA reads as TGTGCCAGCAGCCAAGCATATGAGCAGTTCTTC. Protein product: CASSQAYEQFF.

The rearrangement uses TRBV9 and TRBJ2-1; 10 bases agree with TRBD2. This CDR3 is built from 14 residues. Germline CDR1 and CDR2: SGDLS and YYNGEE. The J segment lost 7 bases and the V segment lost 3 bases, leaving 4 bases of the junction unmatched. The CDR3 nucleotides read TGTGCCAGCAGCGCAAGACTAGCGGGTAATGAGCAGTTCTTC. Its translation: CASSARLAGNEQFF.

The chain couples TRBV2 to TRBJ2-7, with 8 bases lining up with TRBD1. Germline values: CDR1 SNHLY, CDR2 FYNNEI. Germline trimming cut 6 bases from V and 3 bases from J; bases unmatched to any gene: 13. This CDR3 is 16 amino acids long. The CDR3 reads CASRPRPGTGDYEQYF. CDR3 sequence (DNA): TGTGCCAGCAGGCCGCGCCCCGGGACAGGAGACTACGAGCAGTACTTC.